A selection of T cell receptor beta chains follows, all from one sample in a study of cytomegalovirus exposure and HLA in healthy donors. The method was immunoSEQ multiplex PCR; TCRdb's version includes in-frame clones alone and lacks a portion of them. The top ten hold 3.5% to 5% of the sample, which has 90,000 or so clones, under 80% seen once. The sample comprised PBMCs. The receptors stem from a man aged 55 to 70 in good health and CMV-seronegative. The CDR3 runs from the conserved cysteine through the conserved F or W. D genes are given only for firm matches. The listing skips clone size in some rows; elsewhere it reads once, few, many or a size class.

CDR3 DNA: TGTGCCAGCAGCCCGGGACAGGGGATTGGCTACACCTTC
CDR3 protein: CASSPGQGIGYTF
J gene: TRBJ1-2
CDR3 length: 13
clone size: -
D gene: TRBD1
V gene: TRBV6-1

CDR3 DNA: TGTGCCAGCAGCGTAGACGGCGGGGCCTCCACAGATACGCAGTATTTT
CDR3 protein: CASSVDGGASTDTQYF
J gene: TRBJ2-3
CDR3 length: 16
clone size: -
D gene: -
V gene: TRBV9

CDR3 DNA: TGTGCCAGCAGCTTTTGGGCCGCCCCCCAAGAGACCCAGTACTTC
CDR3 protein: CASSFWAAPQETQYF
J gene: TRBJ2-5
CDR3 length: 15
clone size: few
D gene: -
V gene: TRBV11-1

CDR3 DNA: TGTGCCAGCAGCTCCGGGACAGGGGAAAGGCGCGAGCAGTACTTC
CDR3 protein: CASSSGTGERREQYF
J gene: TRBJ2-7
CDR3 length: 15
clone size: -
D gene: TRBD1
V gene: TRBV13

CDR3 DNA: TGTGCCAGCAGGTCACAGGGCGATCAGTCCTACGAGCAGTACTTC
CDR3 protein: CASRSQGDQSYEQYF
J gene: TRBJ2-7
CDR3 length: 15
clone size: -
D gene: -
V gene: TRBV6-6

CDR3 DNA: TGTGCCAGCACCCAATTCGGGGGGCGAGTTACAGATACGCAGTATTTT
CDR3 protein: CASTQFGGRVTDTQYF
J gene: TRBJ2-3
CDR3 length: 16
clone size: -
D gene: -
V gene: TRBV27

CDR3 DNA: TGTGCCTGGAGTGTGGGAGACCGGAGCACAGATACGCAGTATTTT
CDR3 protein: CAWSVGDRSTDTQYF
J gene: TRBJ2-3
CDR3 length: 15
clone size: once
D gene: -
V gene: TRBV30

CDR3 DNA: TGCGCCAGCAGCTCCGGCGGGGCTAATGAAAAACTGTTTTTT
CDR3 protein: CASSSGGANEKLFF
J gene: TRBJ1-4
CDR3 length: 14
clone size: few
D gene: -
V gene: TRBV5-1

CDR3 DNA: TGTGCCAGCAGCTTAGGGTCTTGGTTGAGCTCTGGAAACACCATATATTTT
CDR3 protein: CASSLGSWLSSGNTIYF
J gene: TRBJ1-3
CDR3 length: 17
clone size: -
D gene: -
V gene: TRBV7-9

CDR3 DNA: TGTGCCAGCAGCTTACCTAGCGGGGGGGCTTATGAGCAGTTCTTC
CDR3 protein: CASSLPSGGAYEQFF
J gene: TRBJ2-1
CDR3 length: 15
clone size: -
D gene: TRBD2
V gene: TRBV5-4

CDR3 DNA: TGTGCCAGCAGCAGGGGCTACAATGAGCAGTTCTTC
CDR3 protein: CASSRGYNEQFF
J gene: TRBJ2-1
CDR3 length: 12
clone size: few
D gene: -
V gene: TRBV6-5

CDR3 DNA: TGTGCCAGCAGCTCATTAGCCGGACAAAGGAACACTGAAGCTTTCTTT
CDR3 protein: CASSSLAGQRNTEAFF
J gene: TRBJ1-1
CDR3 length: 16
clone size: -
D gene: -
V gene: TRBV5-6

CDR3 DNA: TGCGCCAGCAGCTCGGGACAGGGGGGACCCTTGGACTATGGCTACACCTTC
CDR3 protein: CASSSGQGGPLDYGYTF
J gene: TRBJ1-2
CDR3 length: 17
clone size: -
D gene: TRBD1
V gene: TRBV5-1

CDR3 DNA: TGCGCCAGCAGCCAGCCGGGACAGGGAAAGCAGCCCCAGCATTTT
CDR3 protein: CASSQPGQGKQPQHF
J gene: TRBJ1-5
CDR3 length: 15
clone size: -
D gene: TRBD1
V gene: TRBV4-1

CDR3 DNA: TGTGCCAGCCGGTCCGGGACACGAAGAGGGGCTTTCTTT
CDR3 protein: CASRSGTRRGAFF
J gene: TRBJ1-1
CDR3 length: 13
clone size: -
D gene: -
V gene: TRBV7-9

CDR3 DNA: TGCGCCAGCAGCTTGGTCGGTGGTATGGCAGGGGTATTACGAGACACCGGGGAGCTGTTTTTT
CDR3 protein: CASSLVGGMAGVLRDTGELFF
J gene: TRBJ2-2
CDR3 length: 21
clone size: -
D gene: -
V gene: TRBV5-1

CDR3 DNA: TGCGCCAGCAGCAACACAGGGGGCACAGATACGCAGTATTTT
CDR3 protein: CASSNTGGTDTQYF
J gene: TRBJ2-3
CDR3 length: 14
clone size: -
D gene: TRBD1
V gene: TRBV5-1

CDR3 DNA: TGTGCCAGCAGCTTTGAAGGTAGAGGTCAGCCCCAGCATTTT
CDR3 protein: CASSFEGRGQPQHF
J gene: TRBJ1-5
CDR3 length: 14
clone size: few
D gene: -
V gene: TRBV7-9

CDR3 DNA: TGTGCCAGCAGTCCTATTCGGGGGAACCGCCTCCCCGGGGAGCTGTTTTTT
CDR3 protein: CASSPIRGNRLPGELFF
J gene: TRBJ2-2
CDR3 length: 17
clone size: -
D gene: -
V gene: TRBV5-4

CDR3 DNA: TGTGCCAGCAGCCTTAGCGGGTACACCATATATTTT
CDR3 protein: CASSLSGYTIYF
J gene: TRBJ1-3
CDR3 length: 12
clone size: -
D gene: -
V gene: TRBV7-9

CDR3 DNA: TGTGCCTGGAGGCAACTAGCGGGGGAGCAGTTCTTC
CDR3 protein: CAWRQLAGEQFF
J gene: TRBJ2-1
CDR3 length: 12
clone size: -
D gene: TRBD2
V gene: TRBV30

CDR3 DNA: TGTGCCAGCAGCTTGCGGGCGGGGGGGCCCCCCGGGGAGCTGTTTTTT
CDR3 protein: CASSLRAGGPPGELFF
J gene: TRBJ2-2
CDR3 length: 16
clone size: -
D gene: TRBD2
V gene: TRBV5-4

CDR3 DNA: TGTGCCAGCCTACTAGCGGGGGGTTACGAGCAGTACTTC
CDR3 protein: CASLLAGGYEQYF
J gene: TRBJ2-7
CDR3 length: 13
clone size: -
D gene: TRBD2
V gene: TRBV7-9

CDR3 DNA: TGTGCCAGCAGTTCAAAAATGGGGACAGAGTACAATGAGCAGTTCTTC
CDR3 protein: CASSSKMGTEYNEQFF
J gene: TRBJ2-1
CDR3 length: 16
clone size: -
D gene: TRBD1
V gene: TRBV7-9

CDR3 DNA: TGTGCCAGCGGGGGGACTATGGACAGGGGTCGGACTGAAGCTTTCTTT
CDR3 protein: CASGGTMDRGRTEAFF
J gene: TRBJ1-1
CDR3 length: 16
clone size: -
D gene: TRBD1
V gene: TRBV2

CDR3 DNA: TGTGCCAGCAGTGTCGAGGAGAACACTGAAGCTTTCTTT
CDR3 protein: CASSVEENTEAFF
J gene: TRBJ1-1
CDR3 length: 13
clone size: -
D gene: -
V gene: TRBV2

CDR3 DNA: TGTGCCAGTAGTATCAGGCAGGGGCTCTACAATGAGCAGTTCTTC
CDR3 protein: CASSIRQGLYNEQFF
J gene: TRBJ2-1
CDR3 length: 15
clone size: -
D gene: -
V gene: TRBV19

CDR3 DNA: TGTGCCACCAGCAGAGGTCGGGGGGGATCAGATACGCAGTATTTT
CDR3 protein: CATSRGRGGSDTQYF
J gene: TRBJ2-3
CDR3 length: 15
clone size: -
D gene: TRBD2
V gene: TRBV15

CDR3 DNA: TGTGCCAGCAGCCCACTAGCCTCCGGTGAGCAGTTCTTC
CDR3 protein: CASSPLASGEQFF
J gene: TRBJ2-1
CDR3 length: 13
clone size: -
D gene: -
V gene: TRBV9

CDR3 DNA: TGTGCCAGCAGTTTGAGGGGGATGAACACTGAAGCTTTCTTT
CDR3 protein: CASSLRGMNTEAFF
J gene: TRBJ1-1
CDR3 length: 14
clone size: few
D gene: -
V gene: TRBV27

CDR3 DNA: TGTGCCAGCAGTGTCCGGCGGGCGGGGGGTAGCTCCTACAATGAGCAGTTCTTC
CDR3 protein: CASSVRRAGGSSYNEQFF
J gene: TRBJ2-1
CDR3 length: 18
clone size: -
D gene: TRBD2
V gene: TRBV2

CDR3 DNA: TGTGCCAGCACCCTAGCGGGGTACACCGGGGAGCTGTTTTTT
CDR3 protein: CASTLAGYTGELFF
J gene: TRBJ2-2
CDR3 length: 14
clone size: -
D gene: TRBD2
V gene: TRBV5-5

CDR3 DNA: TGTGCCAGCAGTTACTCGACAGAGAACACTGAAGCTTTCTTT
CDR3 protein: CASSYSTENTEAFF
J gene: TRBJ1-1
CDR3 length: 14
clone size: -
D gene: -
V gene: TRBV6-6

CDR3 DNA: TGCGCCAGCAGCCCCTATTCAGGGTCTGGCACTGAAGCTTTCTTT
CDR3 protein: CASSPYSGSGTEAFF
J gene: TRBJ1-1
CDR3 length: 15
clone size: few
D gene: -
V gene: TRBV5-1

CDR3 DNA: TGTGCCAGCAGCGAGACAGGGGGCAATCAGCCCCAGCATTTT
CDR3 protein: CASSETGGNQPQHF
J gene: TRBJ1-5
CDR3 length: 14
clone size: -
D gene: TRBD1
V gene: TRBV6-4

CDR3 DNA: TGTGCCAGCAGCTGGGGGACAGGCTCCCGCACAGATACGCAGTATTTT
CDR3 protein: CASSWGTGSRTDTQYF
J gene: TRBJ2-3
CDR3 length: 16
clone size: once
D gene: TRBD1
V gene: TRBV5-8

CDR3 DNA: TGTGCCAGCAAACGGGGAGGCGGACAAGAGACCCAGTACTTC
CDR3 protein: CASKRGGGQETQYF
J gene: TRBJ2-5
CDR3 length: 14
clone size: -
D gene: -
V gene: TRBV6-5

CDR3 DNA: TGTGCCAGCAGCTTCCCAGGAAACAATGAGCAGTTCTTC
CDR3 protein: CASSFPGNNEQFF
J gene: TRBJ2-1
CDR3 length: 13
clone size: -
D gene: -
V gene: TRBV11-3

CDR3 DNA: TGTGCCAGCAGCCCTGCGGGGGCGGGCACAGATACGCAGTATTTT
CDR3 protein: CASSPAGAGTDTQYF
J gene: TRBJ2-3
CDR3 length: 15
clone size: few
D gene: -
V gene: TRBV11-3

CDR3 DNA: TGTGCCAGCAGCGGAGTAGGATCACCCCTCCACTTT
CDR3 protein: CASSGVGSPLHF
J gene: TRBJ1-6
CDR3 length: 12
clone size: -
D gene: -
V gene: TRBV7-3

CDR3 DNA: TGCGCCAGCTCCGAGCGGGGGCAGTCCTACAATGAGCAGTTCTTC
CDR3 protein: CASSERGQSYNEQFF
J gene: TRBJ2-1
CDR3 length: 15
clone size: -
D gene: TRBD2
V gene: TRBV10-1

CDR3 DNA: TGTGCCTGGGCTACAGACGGTGCAACTAATGAAAAACTGTTTTTT
CDR3 protein: CAWATDGATNEKLFF
J gene: TRBJ1-4
CDR3 length: 15
clone size: once
D gene: -
V gene: TRBV30

CDR3 DNA: TGTGCCAGCAGTGATAAAGCGGGGGGGGTCACAGATACGCAGTATTTT
CDR3 protein: CASSDKAGGVTDTQYF
J gene: TRBJ2-3
CDR3 length: 16
clone size: -
D gene: TRBD2
V gene: TRBV6-1

CDR3 DNA: TGTGCCAGCAGCTCGGGGCGGGGGCGCGGGGATGAGCAGTTCTTC
CDR3 protein: CASSSGRGRGDEQFF
J gene: TRBJ2-1
CDR3 length: 15
clone size: once
D gene: -
V gene: TRBV2

CDR3 DNA: TGCGCCAGCAGCTTGGTCCTAGCGGGGGGGCCAGATACGCAGTATTTT
CDR3 protein: CASSLVLAGGPDTQYF
J gene: TRBJ2-3
CDR3 length: 16
clone size: few
D gene: TRBD2
V gene: TRBV5-1

CDR3 DNA: TGTGCCAGCAGCTCCCGTGAGGGGGTCAATCAGCCCCAGCATTTT
CDR3 protein: CASSSREGVNQPQHF
J gene: TRBJ1-5
CDR3 length: 15
clone size: -
D gene: -
V gene: TRBV7-8

CDR3 DNA: TGTGCCTTGGATGACAGGTGGGCTAACTATGGCTACACCTTC
CDR3 protein: CALDDRWANYGYTF
J gene: TRBJ1-2
CDR3 length: 14
clone size: few
D gene: -
V gene: TRBV30

CDR3 DNA: TGTGCCACCAGCAGAGATAGGGCAGGGGCCTACGAGCAGTACTTC
CDR3 protein: CATSRDRAGAYEQYF
J gene: TRBJ2-7
CDR3 length: 15
clone size: -
D gene: -
V gene: TRBV15

CDR3 DNA: TGTGCCAGCAGTTCCCCCGCGGGGGCAGCTGGAAACACCATATATTTT
CDR3 protein: CASSSPAGAAGNTIYF
J gene: TRBJ1-3
CDR3 length: 16
clone size: -
D gene: -
V gene: TRBV6-5

CDR3 DNA: TGCGCCAGCAGCCAAGAAGGAGCGGCCGGTGAGACCCAGTACTTC
CDR3 protein: CASSQEGAAGETQYF
J gene: TRBJ2-5
CDR3 length: 15
clone size: -
D gene: -
V gene: TRBV4-1

CDR3 DNA: TGTGCCAGCTCACCACCGACGGGTTTAGCGGGGGCCAACGTCCTGACTTTC
CDR3 protein: CASSPPTGLAGANVLTF
J gene: TRBJ2-6
CDR3 length: 17
clone size: -
D gene: -
V gene: TRBV18

CDR3 DNA: TGTGCCAGCAGCGAGGACAGGGTCTGGTCCGAGCAGTACTTC
CDR3 protein: CASSEDRVWSEQYF
J gene: TRBJ2-7
CDR3 length: 14
clone size: -
D gene: TRBD1
V gene: TRBV9

CDR3 DNA: TGTGCCAGCAGTGAAAGCAGGGGGCGGTTGAGGGACACCGGGGAGCTGTTTTTT
CDR3 protein: CASSESRGRLRDTGELFF
J gene: TRBJ2-2
CDR3 length: 18
clone size: few
D gene: TRBD1
V gene: TRBV6-1

CDR3 DNA: TGTGCCAGCAGCTTAGGGGGGGACTACGAGCAGTACTTC
CDR3 protein: CASSLGGDYEQYF
J gene: TRBJ2-7
CDR3 length: 13
clone size: -
D gene: -
V gene: TRBV7-9

CDR3 DNA: TGTGCCAGCAGCCCCCACGGGGGGGCCGACAATGAGCAGTTCTTC
CDR3 protein: CASSPHGGADNEQFF
J gene: TRBJ2-1
CDR3 length: 15
clone size: -
D gene: TRBD2
V gene: TRBV7-9

CDR3 DNA: TGTGCCAGCATTCGGGGGGCAGGCAGTGAAAAACTGTTTTTT
CDR3 protein: CASIRGAGSEKLFF
J gene: TRBJ1-4
CDR3 length: 14
clone size: few
D gene: -
V gene: TRBV6-1

CDR3 DNA: TGTGCCAGCAGCCCAGGGGCCAGCGGGGCAAGGACCCAGTACTTC
CDR3 protein: CASSPGASGARTQYF
J gene: TRBJ2-5
CDR3 length: 15
clone size: -
D gene: -
V gene: TRBV14

CDR3 DNA: TGTGCCAGCAGTCGAGGCGTCAATCAGCCCCAGCATTTT
CDR3 protein: CASSRGVNQPQHF
J gene: TRBJ1-5
CDR3 length: 13
clone size: -
D gene: -
V gene: TRBV27

CDR3 DNA: TGTGCCAGCAGTGGGGAGGGACGGAGCTCTGGAAACACCATATATTTT
CDR3 protein: CASSGEGRSSGNTIYF
J gene: TRBJ1-3
CDR3 length: 16
clone size: -
D gene: -
V gene: TRBV6-4